The 25 T cell receptor beta chains given below trace back to one sample, sequenced in a study of blood T cell repertoires in COVID-19. Here immunoSEQ multiplex PCR was the method, and the copy in TCRdb shows in-frame clones only, minus some. In the table there are about 50,000 clones, around 80% of which are singletons. The sample consisted of PBMCs or T cells enriched from blood (not recorded which). The receptors stem from a woman in her forties or fifties with acute COVID-19.

The chain has TRBV6-1 and TRBJ2-1, with D unresolved. The CDR3 contains 13 residues. Germline CDR1 reads MNHNS; CDR2 reads SASEGT. V dropped 2 bases and J dropped 6 bases, with 8 bases sitting between them. As DNA, the CDR3 is TGTGCCAGCAGTGAACCCGGTCGCAATGAGCAGTTCTTC. Its protein product is CASSEPGRNEQFF.

The chain uses TRBV6-5 and TRBJ2-7; 11 bases line up with TRBD1. V lost 11 bases and J lost 2; bases outside the gene matches: 5. This CDR3 is built from 13 residues. Germline assignment: CDR1 MNHEY and CDR2 SVGAGI. The CDR3 DNA sequence: TGTGCCGGCGGACAGGGGGCTGCCTACGAGCAGTACTTC. The encoded protein is CAGGQGAAYEQYF.

The chain uses TRBV30 and TRBJ1-6; 8 bases fit TRBD1. The J segment lost 7 bases and the V segment lost 8 bases, leaving 7 bases of the junction unmatched. Germline V gene lookup returns CDR1 GTSNPN and CDR2 SVGIG (reference sequence). The CDR3 length is 13 residues. CDR3 protein: CAGDRGINSPLHF. The CDR3 DNA reads TGTGCCGGTGACAGGGGAATCAATTCACCCCTCCACTTT. Based on the CDR3 plus reference TRBV30 and TRBJ1-6, the full variable domain is SQTIHQWPATLVQPVGSPLSLECTVEGTSNPNLYWYRQAAGRGLQLLFYSVGIGQISSEVPQNLSASRPQDRQFILSSKKLLLSDSGFYLCAGDRGINSPLHFGNGTRLTVT.

This clone was seen just once. V and J are TRBV2 and TRBJ2-1; TRBD2 aligns across 9 bases. V shed 6 bases and J 4 bases; nucleotides not matched to a gene: 10. CDR3 length: 16 amino acids. The germline gives CDR1 SNHLY, CDR2 FYNNEI. The CDR3 nucleotides read TGTGCCAGCAGCCTCCGCGGGGGGGGGTTTTACAATGAGCAGTTCTTC. Translation: CASSLRGGGFYNEQFF.

The rearrangement links TRBV18 to TRBJ2-3; possibly TRBD2 for D (6 bases). The CDR3 loop spans 15 amino acids. V lost 7 bases and J 4 bases, leaving 18 bases between the germline ends. The germline gives CDR1 KGHSH, CDR2 LQKENI. The CDR3 region is CASLLGGRLADTQYF. The CDR3 region has the DNA TGTGCCAGCTTACTGGGAGGCAGGCTTGCAGATACGCAGTATTTT.

This chain joins TRBV3-1 (or the pseudogene TRBV3-2) and TRBJ2-3; 10 bases map to TRBD2. Trimming removed 4 bases from V and 5 bases from J; junction bases left unmatched: 12. CDR1 is LGHDT, CDR2 YNNKEL, per germline (reference sequence). This CDR3 has 17 amino acids. The CDR3 is CASSRRGAGGPIDTQYF. CDR3 coding DNA: TGTGCCAGCAGCCGGAGGGGAGCGGGGGGGCCTATAGATACGCAGTATTTT.

This sequence joins TRBV2 and TRBJ2-3, with TRBD2 as a possible D gene (6 bases). This CDR3 is 14 amino acids long. Germline assignment: CDR1 SNHLY and CDR2 FYNNEI. Deletions cut 6 bases from V and 2 bases from J, with 12 bases between. CDR3 sequence reads: CASRRGAITDTQYF. For the CDR3, the DNA is TGTGCCAGCAGGCGCGGGGCGATCACAGATACGCAGTATTTT.

The chain is built from TRBV30 and TRBJ2-5, with 7 bases fitting TRBD2. Germline V gene lookup returns CDR1 GTSNPN and CDR2 SVGIG (reference sequence). The CDR3 sequence is 12 residues long. V dropped 3 bases and J dropped 3; count of bases not matched to a gene: 1. The CDR3: CAWRGGEETQYF. The DNA of the CDR3 is TGTGCCTGGAGGGGGGGGGAAGAGACCCAGTACTTC.

The chain recombines TRBV5-1 with TRBJ1-2; 9 bases agree with TRBD1. CDR1 is SGHRS, CDR2 YFSETQ, per germline. The CDR3 length is 15 residues. Germline trimming cut 2 bases from V and 6 bases from J; bases unmatched to any gene: 8. The CDR3 DNA is TGCGCCAGCAGCTTTATCATGGGACAGGGAGATGGCTACACCTTC. Protein sequence: CASSFIMGQGDGYTF.

CDR3 loop: CASIPYRGNYGYTF. CDR3 sequence (DNA): TGTGCCAGTATTCCTTACAGGGGCAACTATGGCTACACCTTC. V gene TRBV19 combines with J gene TRBJ1-2; 7 nucleotides line up with TRBD1. In germline, CDR1 is LNHDA, CDR2 SQIVND (reference sequence). CDR3 length: 14 residues. J gave up 2 bases and V 7 bases, and 7 bases lay outside the gene matches.

The CDR3 region is CASSSASYNEQFF. CDR3 bases: TGCGCCAGCAGCTCTGCGTCCTACAATGAGCAGTTCTTC. This chain uses TRBV5-1 with TRBJ2-1; D ambiguous. CDR3 length equals 13 residues. V lost 3 bases to trimming and J lost 1 base, with 5 bases between them. From germline, CDR1 is SGHRS and CDR2 YFSETQ.

V gene TRBV4-2 combines with J gene TRBJ2-1, with D perhaps matching TRBD2 (5 bases). Germline CDR1 LGHNA, CDR2 YNFKEQ. There are 17 residues in the CDR3. Trimming took off 0 bases at V and 0 bases at J, with 12 bases between the two ends. CDR3 loop: CASSQDWRTSSYNEQFF. The DNA for the CDR3 is TGTGCCAGCAGCCAAGACTGGCGGACTTCCTCCTACAATGAGCAGTTCTTC.

CDR3 in DNA: TGTGCCAGCAGTTTCGGACAGTATGGCTACACCTTC. It codes for CASSFGQYGYTF. V gene TRBV6-2 or TRBV6-3 combines with J gene TRBJ1-2; tentatively, D is TRBD1 (6 bases). This CDR3 region has 12 residues. Trimming took 4 bases from V and 5 from J, leaving 8 bases between them. Germline V gene lookup returns CDR1 MNHEY and CDR2 SVGEGT.

For the CDR3, the DNA is TGTGCCAGCAGCGTTAGGTCGGGGGGAAGCTCTGGAAACACCATATATTTT. This translates into CASSVRSGGSSGNTIYF. The chain is built from TRBV9 and TRBJ1-3, with D tentatively TRBD1 (5 bases). The CDR3 sequence is 17 residues long. CDR1 and CDR2 from the germline V gene are SGDLS and YYNGEE. Trimming removed 2 bases from V and 0 bases from J, with 15 bases in between. Full variable domain (outside the CDR3, taken from reference TRBV9 and TRBJ1-3): DSGVTQTPKHLITATGQRVTLRCSPRSGDLSVYWYQQSLDQGLQFLIQYYNGEERAKGNILERFSAQQFPDLHSELNLSSLELGDSALYFCASSVRSGGSSGNTIYFGEGSWLTVV.

The chain employs TRBV5-4 and TRBJ1-1, with TRBD1 matching over 9 bases. V lost 2 bases, J lost 6 bases, and 8 bases stayed unmatched. CDR3 length: 15 amino acids. CDR1 and CDR2 (germline): SGHNT, YYREEE (reference sequence). The CDR3 is CASSLQGARMAEAFF. CDR3 coding DNA: TGTGCCAGCAGCTTACAGGGGGCGCGGATGGCTGAAGCTTTCTTT.

As regards this clone: This sample includes further DNA sequences coding for the same CDR3. The chain employs TRBV11-3 and TRBJ2-7; D call uncertain. Per germline, CDR1 SGHNT and CDR2 YENEEA. V shed 5 bases and J shed 4 bases, with 9 bases lying between them. This CDR3 region has 12 residues. DNA of the CDR3: TGTGCCAGCAGCCCTTCTTCTTACGAGCAGTACTTC. Encoded protein: CASSPSSYEQYF. Using reference TRBV11-3 and TRBJ2-7 for the parts outside the CDR3, the full variable domain is EAGVVQSPRYKIIEKKQPVAFWCNPISGHNTLYWYLQNLGQGPELLIRYENEEAVDDSQLPKDRFSAERLKGVDSTLKIQPAELGDSAVYLCASSPSSYEQYFGPGTRLTVT.

This clone was recorded only once. This chain links TRBV5-5 with TRBJ1-1; 8 nucleotides align to TRBD1. The V gene's germline CDR1 is SGHKS and CDR2 YYEKEE (reference sequence). The CDR3 is 16 residues long. Trimming at V came to 3 bases and at J to 3 bases, leaving 10 bases not matched to a gene. CDR3: CASSSRQGRSHTEAFF. DNA for the CDR3: TGTGCCAGCAGCTCCAGACAGGGGCGTAGTCACACTGAAGCTTTCTTT. Supplemented by reference TRBV5-5 and TRBJ1-1, the full variable domain reads DAGVTQSPTHLIKTRGQQVTLRCSPISGHKSVSWYQQVLGQGPQFIFQYYEKEERGRGNFPDRFSARQFPNYSSELNVNALLLGDSALYLCASSSRQGRSHTEAFFGQGTRLTVV.

V gene TRBV6-5 combines with J gene TRBJ2-1; 11 positions agree with TRBD2. The V segment lost 6 bases and the J segment 4 bases; nucleotides outside the gene matches: 5. The CDR3 runs to 15 residues. Germline lookup yields CDR1 MNHEY and CDR2 SVGAGI. The CDR3 here is CASRTTSGVYNEQFF. Here the CDR3 DNA reads TGTGCCAGCAGGACGACTAGCGGGGTATACAATGAGCAGTTCTTC.

The chain employs TRBV9 and TRBJ2-3; D gene uncertain. V lost 0 bases and J lost 1, with 12 bases in between. This CDR3 is 16 amino acids long. Germline values: CDR1 SGDLS, CDR2 YYNGEE. The CDR3 nucleotides are TGTGCCAGCAGCGTAGCTTCTACGCTGGGCACAGATACGCAGTATTTT. This sequence encodes CASSVASTLGTDTQYF.

V usage is TRBV19 and J usage is TRBJ1-3; maybe TRBD1 (6 bases). Germline V lookup: CDR1 LNHDA, CDR2 SQIVND (reference sequence). V lost 6 bases, J lost 5 bases, and 17 bases lay in between. This CDR3 region has 15 residues. CDR3: CASSEDSSPRNTIYF. For the CDR3, the DNA is TGTGCCAGTAGCGAGGACAGCTCACCACGAAACACCATATATTTT. Filled out from reference TRBV19 and TRBJ1-3, the complete variable domain reads DGGITQSPKYLFRKEGQNVTLSCEQNLNHDAMYWYRQDPGQGLRLIYYSQIVNDFQKGDIAEGYSVSREKKESFPLTVTSAQKNPTAFYLCASSEDSSPRNTIYFGEGSWLTVV.

The table lists this clone with a count of one. The same CDR3 also results from other DNA sequences found in this sample. This chain links TRBV7-2 with TRBJ1-1, with a tentative D call TRBD1 (6 bases). V gave up 4 bases and J gave up 1 base, with 7 bases separating them. Per germline, CDR1 SGHTA and CDR2 FQGNSA. This CDR3 contains 13 residues. The CDR3 DNA follows: TGTGCCAGCAGCTCACAGGGGAACACTGAAGCTTTCTTT. This encodes CASSSQGNTEAFF.

The chain is built from TRBV7-9 and TRBJ1-1, with D perhaps matching TRBD1 (6 bases). In germline, CDR1 is SEHNR, CDR2 FQNEAQ (reference sequence). Trimming stripped 11 bases from V and 3 bases from J, with 13 bases between. CDR3 length: 12 amino acids. CDR3: CAEQGRDTEAFF. In nucleotides, the CDR3 is TGTGCCGAACAGGGTAGGGACACTGAAGCTTTCTTT. The variable domain in full, with the rest retrieved from reference TRBV7-9 and TRBJ1-1, is DTGVSQNPRHKITKRGQNVTFRCDPISEHNRLYWYRQTLGQGPEFLTYFQNEAQLEKSRLLSDRFSAERPKGSFSTLEIQRTEQGDSAMYLCAEQGRDTEAFFGQGTRLTVV.

The J gene is TRBJ2-3, the V gene TRBV7-9; the D gene is possibly TRBD2 (6 bases). Germline V lookup: CDR1 SEHNR, CDR2 FQNEAQ (reference sequence). Deletions cut 3 bases from V and 0 bases from J, with 7 bases between. The CDR3 is made up of 14 amino acids. The CDR3 DNA reads TGTGCCAGCAGCTTGGGACTCAGCACAGATACGCAGTATTTT. Encoded protein: CASSLGLSTDTQYF.

This clone was picked up one time. This sequence joins TRBV20-1 and TRBJ2-3; 9 bases line up with TRBD1. The CDR3 is 16 amino acids. The germline V gene encodes CDR1 DFQATT and CDR2 SNEGSKA (reference sequence). With 3 bases clipped from V and 3 bases from J, the junction kept 10 bases outside the gene matches. CDR3 DNA: TGCAGTGCTAGTCCCATCCCGGGACAGGGAACAGATACGCAGTATTTT. This encodes CSASPIPGQGTDTQYF.

This chain links TRBV28 with TRBJ2-1; the D is unclear. The V end lost 5 bases, the J end lost 0 bases, and 17 bases lay between the germline ends. Germline V gene data show CDR1 as MDHEN and CDR2 as SYDVKM. CDR3 size: 17 residues. CDR3 sequence: CASSAPWLGVSYNEQFF. The CDR3 bases are TGTGCCAGCAGTGCCCCCTGGCTGGGCGTCTCCTACAATGAGCAGTTCTTC. Based on the CDR3 plus reference TRBV28 and TRBJ2-1, the full variable domain is DVKVTQSSRYLVKRTGEKVFLECVQDMDHENMFWYRQDPGLGLRLIYFSYDVKMKEKGDIPEGYSVSREKKERFSLILESASTNQTSMYLCASSAPWLGVSYNEQFFGPGTRLTVL.